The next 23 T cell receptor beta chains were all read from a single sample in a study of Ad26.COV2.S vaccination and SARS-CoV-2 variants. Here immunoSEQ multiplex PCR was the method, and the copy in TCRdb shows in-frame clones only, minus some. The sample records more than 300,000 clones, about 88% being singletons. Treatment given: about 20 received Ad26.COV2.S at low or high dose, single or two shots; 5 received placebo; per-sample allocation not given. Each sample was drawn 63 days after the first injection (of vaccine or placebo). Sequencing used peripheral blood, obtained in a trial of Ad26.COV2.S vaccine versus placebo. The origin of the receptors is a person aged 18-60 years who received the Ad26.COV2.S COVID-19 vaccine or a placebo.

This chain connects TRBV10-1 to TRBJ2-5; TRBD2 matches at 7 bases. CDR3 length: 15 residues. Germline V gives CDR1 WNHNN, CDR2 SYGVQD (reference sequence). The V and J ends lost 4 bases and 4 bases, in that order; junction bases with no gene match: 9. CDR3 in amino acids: CASSAGLGRAETQYF. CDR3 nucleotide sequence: TGCGCCAGCAGTGCCGGACTGGGGAGGGCAGAGACCCAGTACTTC.

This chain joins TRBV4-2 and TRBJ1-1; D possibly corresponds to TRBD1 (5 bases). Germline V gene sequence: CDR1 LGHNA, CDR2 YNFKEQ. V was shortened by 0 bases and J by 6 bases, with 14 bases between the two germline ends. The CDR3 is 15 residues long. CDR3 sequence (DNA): TGTGCCAGCAGCCAAGATCCCGTAGGGGACGCTGAAGCTTTCTTT. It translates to CASSQDPVGDAEAFF.

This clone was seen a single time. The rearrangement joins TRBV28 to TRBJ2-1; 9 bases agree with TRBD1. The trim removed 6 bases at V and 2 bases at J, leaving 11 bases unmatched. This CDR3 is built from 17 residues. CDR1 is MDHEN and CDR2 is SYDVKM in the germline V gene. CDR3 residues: CASSSPGGQGPYNEQFF. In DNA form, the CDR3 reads TGTGCCAGCAGCAGCCCGGGGGGACAGGGCCCCTACAATGAGCAGTTCTTC.

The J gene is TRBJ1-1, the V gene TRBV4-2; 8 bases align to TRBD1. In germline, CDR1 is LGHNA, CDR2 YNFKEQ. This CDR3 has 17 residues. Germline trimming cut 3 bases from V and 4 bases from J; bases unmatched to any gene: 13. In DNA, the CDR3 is TGTGCCAGCAGCCAGGGCAAGACAGGGGATAGGAGCACTGAAGCTTTCTTT. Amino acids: CASSQGKTGDRSTEAFF.

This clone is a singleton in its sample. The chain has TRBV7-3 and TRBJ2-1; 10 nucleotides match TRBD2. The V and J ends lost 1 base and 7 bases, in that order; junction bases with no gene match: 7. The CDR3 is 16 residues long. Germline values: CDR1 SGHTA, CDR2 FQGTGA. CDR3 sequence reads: CASSLSLAGAENEQFF. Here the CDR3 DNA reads TGTGCCAGCAGCTTAAGCCTAGCGGGAGCGGAGAATGAGCAGTTCTTC.

The CDR3 sequence is CASSLGWGSGEQYF. The CDR3 region has the DNA TGTGCCAGCAGCTTAGGGTGGGGGTCGGGGGAGCAGTACTTC. This chain links TRBV7-9 with TRBJ2-7; D is tentatively TRBD1 or TRBD2 (5 bases each). V lost 1 base and J lost 7, with 14 bases in between. Germline V CDR1 and CDR2: SEHNR, FQNEAQ (reference sequence). The CDR3 runs 14 residues.

CDR3 in DNA: TGTGCCTCCGAGGTCCGCCGGGTCAACACTGAAGCTTTCTTT. Translation gives CASEVRRVNTEAFF. The chain carries TRBV28 and TRBJ1-1; D uncertain. This CDR3 has 14 residues. Trimming removed 11 bases at V and 2 bases at J, with 18 bases between. Germline V gives CDR1 MDHEN, CDR2 SYDVKM.

CDR3 sequence (DNA): TGTGCCAGCAGCTTAGAAGGCTCCGGAAACACCATATATTTT. It translates to CASSLEGSGNTIYF. The rearrangement uses TRBV5-6 and TRBJ1-3; D gene uncertain. Trimming pared 2 bases from V and 4 bases from J, leaving 10 bases between. Germline V gene data show CDR1 as SGHDT and CDR2 as YYEEEE. This CDR3 contains 14 residues.

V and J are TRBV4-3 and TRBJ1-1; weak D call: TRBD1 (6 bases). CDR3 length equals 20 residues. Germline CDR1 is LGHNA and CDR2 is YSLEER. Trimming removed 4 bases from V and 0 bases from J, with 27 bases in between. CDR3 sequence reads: CASSRSRWGEGGLMNTEAFF. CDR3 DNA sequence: TGCGCCAGCAGCCGCTCAAGATGGGGTGAAGGGGGGCTCATGAACACTGAAGCTTTCTTT.

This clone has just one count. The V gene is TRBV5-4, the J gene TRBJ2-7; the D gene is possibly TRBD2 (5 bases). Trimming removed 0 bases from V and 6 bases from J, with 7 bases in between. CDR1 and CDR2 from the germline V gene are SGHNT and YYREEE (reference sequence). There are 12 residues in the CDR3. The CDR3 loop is CASSLERSEQYF. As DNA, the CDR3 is TGTGCCAGCAGCTTGGAGCGGAGCGAGCAGTACTTC.

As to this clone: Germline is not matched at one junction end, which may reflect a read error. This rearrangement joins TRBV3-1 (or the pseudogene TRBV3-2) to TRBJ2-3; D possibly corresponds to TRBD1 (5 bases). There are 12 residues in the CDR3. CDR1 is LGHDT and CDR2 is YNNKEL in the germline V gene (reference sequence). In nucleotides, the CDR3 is TGTGCCAGCCGCCAGGGCGGAGCTACGCAGTATTTT. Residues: CASRQGGATQYF.

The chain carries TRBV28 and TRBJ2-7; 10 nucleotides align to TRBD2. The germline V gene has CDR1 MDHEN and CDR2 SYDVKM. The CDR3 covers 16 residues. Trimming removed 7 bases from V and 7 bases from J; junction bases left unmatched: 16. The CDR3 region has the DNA TGTGCCAGCACTTCCTCTTTAGCGGGAGGAACTGGGGAGCAGTACTTC. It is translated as CASTSSLAGGTGEQYF. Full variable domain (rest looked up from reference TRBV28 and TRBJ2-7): DVKVTQSSRYLVKRTGEKVFLECVQDMDHENMFWYRQDPGLGLRLIYFSYDVKMKEKGDIPEGYSVSREKKERFSLILESASTNQTSMYLCASTSSLAGGTGEQYFGPGTRLTVT.

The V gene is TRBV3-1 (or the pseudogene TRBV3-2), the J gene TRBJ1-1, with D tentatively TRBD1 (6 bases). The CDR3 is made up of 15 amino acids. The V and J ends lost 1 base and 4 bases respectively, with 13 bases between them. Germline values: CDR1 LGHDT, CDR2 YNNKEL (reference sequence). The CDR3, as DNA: TGTGCCAGCAGCCAAGTTCGAAGGGGGGTCACTGAAGCTTTCTTT. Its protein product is CASSQVRRGVTEAFF.

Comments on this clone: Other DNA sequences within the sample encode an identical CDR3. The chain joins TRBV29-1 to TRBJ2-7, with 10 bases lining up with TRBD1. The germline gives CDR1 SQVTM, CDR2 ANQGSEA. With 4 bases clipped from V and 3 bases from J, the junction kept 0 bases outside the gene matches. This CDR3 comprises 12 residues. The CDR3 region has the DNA TGCAGCGTTGGGGACAGGGGCTACGAGCAGTACTTC. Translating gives CSVGDRGYEQYF.

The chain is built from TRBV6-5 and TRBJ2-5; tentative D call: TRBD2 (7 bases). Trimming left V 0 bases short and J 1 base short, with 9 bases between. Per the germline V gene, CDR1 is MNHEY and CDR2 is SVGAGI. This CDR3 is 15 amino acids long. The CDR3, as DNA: TGTGCCAGCAGTTACTCTGGGGGGGCCCAAGAGACCCAGTACTTC. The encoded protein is CASSYSGGAQETQYF.

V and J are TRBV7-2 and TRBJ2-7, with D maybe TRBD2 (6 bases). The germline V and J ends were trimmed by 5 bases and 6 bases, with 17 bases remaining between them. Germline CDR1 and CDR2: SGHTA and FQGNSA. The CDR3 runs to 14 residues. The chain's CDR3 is CASSLNWGVGEQYF. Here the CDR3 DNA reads TGTGCCAGCAGCCTTAATTGGGGGGTCGGCGAGCAGTACTTC.

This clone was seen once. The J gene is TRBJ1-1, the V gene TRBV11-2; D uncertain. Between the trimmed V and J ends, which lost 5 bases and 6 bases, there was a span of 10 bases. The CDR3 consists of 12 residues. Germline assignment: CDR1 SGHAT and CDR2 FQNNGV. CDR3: CASSPTVAEAFF. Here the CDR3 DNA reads TGTGCCAGCAGCCCTACGGTGGCTGAAGCTTTCTTT.

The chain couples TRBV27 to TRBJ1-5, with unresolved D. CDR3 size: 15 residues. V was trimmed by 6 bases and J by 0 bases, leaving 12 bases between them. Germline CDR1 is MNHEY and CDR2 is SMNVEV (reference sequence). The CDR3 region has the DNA TGTGCCAGCAGCCAAACACCTTATAGCAATCAGCCCCAGCATTTT. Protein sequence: CASSQTPYSNQPQHF.

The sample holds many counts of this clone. The CDR3 coding sequence is TGTGCCAGCAGTGAAGGGGACAGCTCCTACGAGCAGTACTTC. Its translation is CASSEGDSSYEQYF. The chain joins TRBV6-1 to TRBJ2-7, with 7 bases fitting TRBD1. This CDR3 comprises 14 residues. Trimming took 1 base from V and 0 from J; bases not matched to a gene: 0. Germline V gene sequence: CDR1 MNHNS, CDR2 SASEGT.

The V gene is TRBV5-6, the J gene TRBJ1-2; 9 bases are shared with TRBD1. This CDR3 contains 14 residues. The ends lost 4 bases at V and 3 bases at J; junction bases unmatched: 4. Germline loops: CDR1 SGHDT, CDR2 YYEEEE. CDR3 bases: TGTGCCAGCAGCCCGACAGGGGGGCACTATGGCTACACCTTC. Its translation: CASSPTGGHYGYTF. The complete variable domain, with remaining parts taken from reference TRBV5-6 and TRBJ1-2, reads DAGVTQSPTHLIKTRGQQVTLRCSPKSGHDTVSWYQQALGQGPQFIFQYYEEEERQRGNFPDRFSGHQFPNYSSELNVNALLLGDSALYLCASSPTGGHYGYTFGSGTRLTVV.

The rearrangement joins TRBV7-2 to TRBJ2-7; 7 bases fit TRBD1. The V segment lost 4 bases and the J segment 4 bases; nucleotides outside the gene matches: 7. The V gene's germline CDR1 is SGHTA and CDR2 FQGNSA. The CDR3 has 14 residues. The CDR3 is CASSSDRRLYEQYF. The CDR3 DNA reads TGTGCCAGCAGCTCGGACAGGAGGCTTTACGAGCAGTACTTC.

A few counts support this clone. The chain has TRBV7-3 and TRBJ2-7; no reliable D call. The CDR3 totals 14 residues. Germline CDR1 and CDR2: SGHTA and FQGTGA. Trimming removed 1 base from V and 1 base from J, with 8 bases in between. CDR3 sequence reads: CASSLRENSYEQYF. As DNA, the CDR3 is TGTGCCAGCAGCTTAAGGGAAAATTCCTACGAGCAGTACTTC.

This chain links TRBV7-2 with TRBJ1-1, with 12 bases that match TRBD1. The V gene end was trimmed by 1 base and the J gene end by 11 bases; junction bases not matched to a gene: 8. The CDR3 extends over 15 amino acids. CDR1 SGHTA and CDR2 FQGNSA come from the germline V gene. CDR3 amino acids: CASSLGAGQGAAAFF. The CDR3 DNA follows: TGTGCCAGCAGCTTAGGAGCGGGACAGGGGGCCGCGGCTTTCTTT.